Listed below are T cell receptor beta chains from one sample, sequenced in a study of CD8 T cells in ankylosing spondylitis. MiXCR, run by TCRdb on the 5' RACE reads, gives a single entry per CDR3 protein. The table shows under 450,000 distinct CDR3 sequences, with 15% to 20% occurring only once. The specimen sequenced was blood, either unsorted or a sorted T cell fraction (not recorded which). Receptors were obtained from a male donor with ankylosing spondylitis. Both conserved end residues are part of each CDR3. Fields, in order: V gene, clone size, D gene, J gene, CDR3 protein, CDR3 DNA. The D gene is left open where the match is weak. A row's size may be missing; if present it is once, few, many or a size class.

v_call: TRBV7-9
clone_size: few
d_call: TRBD1
j_call: TRBJ1-5
cdr3_aa: CASSQGQGRGNQPQHF
cdr3_nt: TGTGCCAGCAGCCAAGGACAGGGTCGGGGCAATCAGCCCCAGCATTTT

v_call: TRBV28
clone_size: few
d_call: NA
j_call: TRBJ1-5
cdr3_aa: CASSKGGTSNQPQHF
cdr3_nt: TGTGCCAGCAGTAAGGGGGGCACCAGCAATCAGCCCCAGCATTTT

v_call: TRBV7-6
clone_size: NA
d_call: TRBD2
j_call: TRBJ2-5
cdr3_aa: CASSLTTSGETQYF
cdr3_nt: TGTGCCAGCAGCTTAACCACTAGCGGAGAGACCCAGTACTTC

v_call: TRBV3-1
clone_size: NA
d_call: TRBD2
j_call: TRBJ2-3
cdr3_aa: CASSPRTSFTDTQYF
cdr3_nt: TGTGCCAGCAGCCCACGGACTAGTTTTACAGATACGCAGTATTTT

v_call: TRBV24-1
clone_size: NA
d_call: NA
j_call: TRBJ2-7
cdr3_aa: CATSDGSGYEQYF
cdr3_nt: TGTGCCACCAGTGATGGCTCGGGCTACGAGCAGTACTTC

v_call: TRBV5-5
clone_size: few
d_call: TRBD1
j_call: TRBJ1-1
cdr3_aa: CASSLVGGSVNTEAFF
cdr3_nt: TGTGCCAGCAGCTTGGTAGGGGGCAGCGTGAACACTGAAGCTTTCTTT

v_call: TRBV28
clone_size: many
d_call: NA
j_call: TRBJ1-2
cdr3_aa: CASRAHGGGYTF
cdr3_nt: TGTGCCAGCAGGGCGCACGGGGGCGGCTACACCTTC

v_call: TRBV27
clone_size: NA
d_call: TRBD1
j_call: TRBJ2-1
cdr3_aa: CASGGQGNEQFF
cdr3_nt: TGTGCCAGCGGGGGACAGGGAAATGAGCAGTTCTTC

v_call: TRBV24-1
clone_size: NA
d_call: NA
j_call: TRBJ1-1
cdr3_aa: CATRKSSGPLMNTEAFF
cdr3_nt: TGTGCCACCAGGAAATCCTCAGGCCCACTGATGAACACTGAAGCTTTCTTT

v_call: TRBV7-3
clone_size: NA
d_call: TRBD1
j_call: TRBJ2-5
cdr3_aa: CASSLYRGETQYF
cdr3_nt: TGTGCCAGCAGCTTATACAGGGGTGAGACCCAGTACTTC

v_call: TRBV3-1
clone_size: NA
d_call: NA
j_call: TRBJ1-6
cdr3_aa: CASSQGSRGGSYNSPLHF
cdr3_nt: TGTGCCAGCAGCCAAGGTTCCAGGGGCGGCTCCTATAATTCACCCCTCCACTTT

v_call: TRBV2
clone_size: NA
d_call: NA
j_call: TRBJ2-3
cdr3_aa: CASSLQGYSTDTQYF
cdr3_nt: TGTGCCAGCAGTTTACAGGGATATAGCACAGATACGCAGTATTTT

v_call: TRBV4-2
clone_size: many
d_call: NA
j_call: TRBJ1-6
cdr3_aa: CASSHAQGGSPLHF
cdr3_nt: TGTGCCAGCAGCCACGCCCAGGGTGGATCACCCCTCCACTTT

v_call: TRBV5-1
clone_size: many
d_call: NA
j_call: TRBJ1-6
cdr3_aa: CASSSEGGNSPLHF
cdr3_nt: TGCGCCAGCAGCTCCGAGGGAGGTAATTCACCCCTCCACTTT

v_call: TRBV10-2
clone_size: NA
d_call: TRBD1
j_call: TRBJ2-7
cdr3_aa: CASSEPGQGEQYF
cdr3_nt: TGCGCCAGCAGTGAGCCTGGACAGGGCGAGCAGTACTTC

v_call: TRBV27
clone_size: few
d_call: NA
j_call: TRBJ1-5
cdr3_aa: CASSLTTEQPQHF
cdr3_nt: TGTGCCAGCAGTTTGACCACGGAGCAGCCCCAGCATTTT

v_call: TRBV25-1
clone_size: NA
d_call: NA
j_call: TRBJ1-4
cdr3_aa: CASARRGAGEKLFF
cdr3_nt: TGTGCCAGCGCCCGGAGGGGGGCCGGAGAAAAACTGTTTTTT

v_call: TRBV5-1
clone_size: NA
d_call: NA
j_call: TRBJ1-1
cdr3_aa: CASSLASTAEAFF
cdr3_nt: TGCGCCAGCAGCTTGGCTTCGACAGCCGAAGCTTTCTTT

v_call: TRBV7-2
clone_size: NA
d_call: NA
j_call: TRBJ1-1
cdr3_aa: CASSLDYGTMDTEAFF
cdr3_nt: TGTGCCAGCAGCTTAGACTACGGGACAATGGACACTGAAGCTTTCTTT

v_call: TRBV2
clone_size: NA
d_call: TRBD1
j_call: TRBJ1-5
cdr3_aa: CASSHRDRDQPQHF
cdr3_nt: TGTGCCAGCAGTCACCGGGACAGGGATCAGCCCCAGCATTTT

v_call: TRBV5-1
clone_size: few
d_call: NA
j_call: TRBJ2-2
cdr3_aa: CASSYATGSQRAGELFF
cdr3_nt: TGCGCCAGCAGCTACGCGACAGGATCCCAGCGTGCCGGGGAGCTGTTTTTT

v_call: TRBV2
clone_size: NA
d_call: TRBD1
j_call: TRBJ2-5
cdr3_aa: CASSTTGIETQYF
cdr3_nt: TGTGCCAGCAGCACGACAGGGATTGAGACCCAGTACTTC

v_call: TRBV5-5
clone_size: few
d_call: NA
j_call: TRBJ1-3
cdr3_aa: CASGRDGNTIYF
cdr3_nt: TGTGCCAGCGGCAGGGACGGAAACACCATATATTTT

v_call: TRBV6-2/TRBV6-3
clone_size: few
d_call: TRBD2
j_call: TRBJ2-1
cdr3_aa: CASSPGLAGGPWNYNEQFF
cdr3_nt: TGTGCCAGCAGTCCCGGACTAGCGGGAGGACCATGGAATTACAATGAGCAGTTCTTC

v_call: TRBV28
clone_size: NA
d_call: NA
j_call: TRBJ2-7
cdr3_aa: CASSLEVGESSYEQYF
cdr3_nt: TGTGCCAGCAGTTTAGAGGTGGGGGAAAGCTCCTACGAGCAGTACTTC

v_call: TRBV6-5
clone_size: few
d_call: NA
j_call: TRBJ1-3
cdr3_aa: CASRYEGGNTIYF
cdr3_nt: TGTGCCAGCAGGTACGAAGGCGGAAACACCATATATTTT

v_call: TRBV21-1
clone_size: few
d_call: NA
j_call: TRBJ2-1
cdr3_aa: CASRVTVGTGDNEQFF
cdr3_nt: TGTGCCAGCCGGGTGACAGTTGGAACTGGCGACAATGAGCAGTTCTTC

v_call: TRBV7-2
clone_size: NA
d_call: TRBD2
j_call: TRBJ2-3
cdr3_aa: CASSLVGTSGGTDTQYF
cdr3_nt: TGTGCCAGCAGCTTAGTTGGGACTAGCGGGGGTACAGATACGCAGTATTTT

v_call: TRBV12-3/TRBV12-4
clone_size: few
d_call: NA
j_call: TRBJ1-1
cdr3_aa: CASNRQLPNTEAFF
cdr3_nt: TGTGCCAGCAACCGACAGCTCCCGAACACTGAAGCTTTCTTT

v_call: TRBV20-1
clone_size: few
d_call: NA
j_call: TRBJ1-1
cdr3_aa: CSAGRDPGRTEAFF
cdr3_nt: TGCAGTGCTGGACGTGATCCAGGTAGGACTGAAGCTTTCTTT

v_call: TRBV12-3/TRBV12-4
clone_size: many
d_call: NA
j_call: TRBJ1-2
cdr3_aa: CASSHRTTGGYGYTF
cdr3_nt: TGTGCCAGCAGCCACCGTACGACAGGCGGTTATGGCTACACCTTC

v_call: TRBV20-1
clone_size: many
d_call: NA
j_call: TRBJ1-1
cdr3_aa: CSAQDRTGGTEAFF
cdr3_nt: TGCAGTGCACAAGACCGAACAGGAGGCACTGAAGCTTTCTTT

v_call: TRBV3-1
clone_size: NA
d_call: TRBD2
j_call: TRBJ2-5
cdr3_aa: CASSQRLAGGPETQYF
cdr3_nt: TGTGCCAGCAGCCAAAGACTAGCGGGGGGGCCAGAGACCCAGTACTTC

v_call: TRBV12-3/TRBV12-4
clone_size: few
d_call: TRBD2
j_call: TRBJ2-1
cdr3_aa: CASSPRTSGPDRSYNEQFF
cdr3_nt: TGTGCCAGCAGTCCGAGGACTAGCGGGCCTGATCGCTCCTACAATGAGCAGTTCTTC

v_call: TRBV6-4
clone_size: NA
d_call: NA
j_call: TRBJ1-1
cdr3_aa: CASSDANRALGDAFF
cdr3_nt: TGTGCCAGCAGTGACGCGAACAGGGCGCTTGGTGACGCTTTCTTT

v_call: TRBV12-3/TRBV12-4
clone_size: few
d_call: TRBD1
j_call: TRBJ1-6
cdr3_aa: CASSRTGGSSPLHF
cdr3_nt: TGTGCCAGCAGTCGGACAGGGGGGAGTTCACCCCTCCACTTT

v_call: TRBV3-1
clone_size: NA
d_call: NA
j_call: TRBJ1-5
cdr3_aa: CASSQWGDQPQHF
cdr3_nt: TGTGCCAGCAGCCAATGGGGGGATCAGCCCCAGCATTTT

v_call: TRBV7-3
clone_size: NA
d_call: TRBD1
j_call: TRBJ1-6
cdr3_aa: CASSLSADRVSSPPHF
cdr3_nt: TGTGCCAGCAGCCTGTCTGCGGACAGGGTGTCCTCACCCCCCCACTTT

v_call: TRBV14
clone_size: few
d_call: NA
j_call: TRBJ1-5
cdr3_aa: CASSQDQASWSNQPQHF
cdr3_nt: TGTGCCAGCAGCCAAGATCAGGCGTCCTGGAGCAATCAGCCCCAGCATTTT

v_call: TRBV7-9
clone_size: many
d_call: NA
j_call: TRBJ2-1
cdr3_aa: CASSLSNEQFF
cdr3_nt: TGTGCCAGCAGCTTAAGCAATGAGCAGTTCTTC

v_call: TRBV5-1
clone_size: few
d_call: NA
j_call: TRBJ2-1
cdr3_aa: CASSPPGSRGDGEQFF
cdr3_nt: TGCGCCAGCAGCCCCCCCGGGTCCCGCGGTGACGGTGAGCAGTTCTTC

v_call: TRBV20-1
clone_size: few
d_call: NA
j_call: TRBJ2-2
cdr3_aa: CSASRGTGELFF
cdr3_nt: TGCAGTGCTTCTCGTGGGACCGGGGAGCTGTTTTTT

v_call: TRBV9
clone_size: NA
d_call: TRBD1
j_call: TRBJ1-2
cdr3_aa: CARTPGQGAGGYGYTF
cdr3_nt: TGTGCCAGGACTCCGGGACAGGGGGCCGGTGGGTATGGCTACACCTTC

v_call: TRBV20-1
clone_size: few
d_call: TRBD1
j_call: TRBJ2-1
cdr3_aa: CSAPPGTGRTYNEQFF
cdr3_nt: TGCAGTGCTCCCCCCGGGACAGGGCGGACCTACAATGAGCAGTTCTTC

v_call: TRBV18
clone_size: few
d_call: TRBD1
j_call: TRBJ1-6
cdr3_aa: CASSPPGGQGNSPLHF
cdr3_nt: TGTGCCAGCTCACCACCGGGGGGACAGGGGAATTCACCCCTCCACTTT

v_call: TRBV20-1
clone_size: NA
d_call: TRBD1
j_call: TRBJ2-7
cdr3_aa: CSARDRVGTGSYEQYF
cdr3_nt: TGCAGTGCTAGAGATCGGGTCGGGACAGGGTCCTACGAGCAGTACTTC

v_call: TRBV15
clone_size: few
d_call: NA
j_call: TRBJ1-6
cdr3_aa: CASGAGDNSPLHF
cdr3_nt: TGTGCCTCCGGAGCGGGGGATAATTCACCCCTCCACTTT

v_call: TRBV5-1
clone_size: few
d_call: NA
j_call: TRBJ2-7
cdr3_aa: CASSWDVGDYEQYF
cdr3_nt: TGCGCCAGCAGCTGGGACGTTGGAGACTACGAGCAGTACTTC

v_call: TRBV12-3/TRBV12-4
clone_size: few
d_call: NA
j_call: TRBJ2-6
cdr3_aa: CASSLETGKDSGANVLTF
cdr3_nt: TGTGCCAGCAGTTTGGAAACAGGGAAGGACTCTGGGGCCAACGTCCTGACTTTC

v_call: TRBV10-3
clone_size: few
d_call: NA
j_call: TRBJ2-1
cdr3_aa: CATGGGQGEQFF
cdr3_nt: TGTGCCACTGGGGGGGGGCAGGGTGAGCAGTTCTTC

v_call: TRBV5-6
clone_size: many
d_call: NA
j_call: TRBJ1-2
cdr3_aa: CASSLEKFSGGYTF
cdr3_nt: TGTGCCAGCAGCTTGGAAAAGTTTAGTGGTGGCTACACCTTC

v_call: TRBV9
clone_size: NA
d_call: NA
j_call: TRBJ1-1
cdr3_aa: CASSVFAGPGTEAFF
cdr3_nt: TGTGCCAGCAGCGTTTTTGCAGGCCCGGGGACTGAAGCTTTCTTT

v_call: TRBV9
clone_size: NA
d_call: TRBD1
j_call: TRBJ2-1
cdr3_aa: CASSAGRGQGFNEQFF
cdr3_nt: TGTGCCAGCAGCGCGGGGAGGGGACAGGGTTTCAATGAGCAGTTCTTC

v_call: TRBV7-9
clone_size: NA
d_call: TRBD2
j_call: TRBJ2-7
cdr3_aa: CASSLVGGASYEQYF
cdr3_nt: TGTGCCAGCAGCTTAGTCGGGGGGGCGTCCTACGAGCAGTACTTC

v_call: TRBV11-2
clone_size: NA
d_call: NA
j_call: TRBJ2-1
cdr3_aa: CASSLVGLGRGEQFF
cdr3_nt: TGTGCCAGCAGCTTAGTCGGATTGGGACGCGGTGAGCAGTTCTTC

v_call: TRBV4-3
clone_size: NA
d_call: NA
j_call: TRBJ2-1
cdr3_aa: CASSQDPSREQFF
cdr3_nt: TGCGCCAGCAGCCAAGACCCTAGTCGTGAGCAGTTCTTC